These 28 T cell receptor delta chains originate from one sample sequenced in a study of DNA immune sequencing with unique molecular identifiers. Primers for all 8 TRDV and 4 TRDJ genes amplified genomic DNA in 32-plex. In around 3 barcoding PCR cycles, molecules received a 12-nucleotide UMI, then adapter PCR followed. TCRdb redid clone calling on the multiplex PCR reads using CATT. The sample has more than 4,500 delta-chain clones; approximately 11% are singletons. The sequenced material came from gamma-delta T cells enriched from blood buffy coat, or unenriched PBMCs (not recorded which). All receptors come from a human donor in good health.

With respect to this clone: The protein in TCRdb stems from a much larger clone and differs at residue 6 from this DNA's translation, likely a read error; here the protein is translated from the DNA. The chain employs TRDV2 and TRDJ1; TRDD3 matches at 13 bases. This CDR3 contains 20 residues. CDR1 is GEAIGNYY and CDR2 is EKD in the germline V gene. The V segment lost 0 bases and the J segment 0 bases; nucleotides outside the gene matches: 12. The CDR3 DNA sequence: TGTGCCTGTGACACCGCCGCTACTGGGGGATACGGAGGGTACACCGATAAACTCATCTTT. Protein product: CACDTAATGGYGGYTDKLIF.

The table lists this clone with many counts. With only one base between it and a far larger clone, this is likely a read error. This chain links TRDV2 with TRDJ1, with a tentative D call TRDD3 (6 bases). The CDR3 has 15 residues. Trimming pared 0 bases from V and 4 bases from J, leaving 14 bases between. Germline V gene data show CDR1 as GEAIGNYY and CDR2 as EKD. CDR3 in amino acids: CACDTVSVGYDKLIF. The CDR3, as DNA: TGTGCCTGTGACACCGTTTCTGTGGGATACGATAAACTCATCTTT.

This clone was counted many times. This chain uses TRDV2 with TRDJ1; 8 positions match TRDD3. The CDR3 is 14 amino acids. Germline loops: CDR1 GEAIGNYY, CDR2 EKD. V shed 3 bases, J shed 0 bases, and the junction held 2 bases outside the gene matches. CDR3 residues: CACDAGGHTDKLIF. DNA for the CDR3: TGTGCCTGTGACGCTGGGGGACACACCGATAAACTCATCTTT.

This clone was seen only a few times. A read error is likely here: a far larger clone is one base away. Different DNA sequences within this sample yield the same CDR3. The V gene is TRDV2, the J gene TRDJ1; TRDD3 is a possible D gene (6 bases). CDR3 length: 15 amino acids. Germline CDR1 is GEAIGNYY and CDR2 is EKD. Trimming removed 0 bases from V and 1 base from J, with 11 bases in between. CDR3 region: CACDTVGGRTDKLIF. In nucleotides, the CDR3 is TGTGCCTGTGACACCGTCGGGGGACGCACCGATAAACTCATCTTT.

This clone is categorized as medium-sized. This sample includes further DNA sequences coding for the same CDR3. The J gene is TRDJ3, the V gene TRDV2, with 10 bases matching TRDD3. Trimming took 0 bases from V and 0 from J; bases not matched to a gene: 13. In germline, CDR1 is GEAIGNYY, CDR2 EKD. This CDR3 comprises 22 residues. CDR3 sequence (DNA): TGTGCCTGTGACACCGCTCCTGCTACTGGGGGATTCCGCTCCTGGGACACCCGACAGATGTTTTTC. This codes for CACDTAPATGGFRSWDTRQMFF.

This clone was seen a handful of times. TCRdb's protein for this DNA is that of a much larger clone and differs from the translation at residue 13, likely a read error; the protein shown is the DNA translation. The J gene is TRDJ3, the V gene TRDV2; 7 nucleotides match TRDD3. CDR1 and CDR2 from the germline V gene are GEAIGNYY and EKD. The CDR3 extends over 20 amino acids. The CDR3 loop reads CACDTGSLGVGSGDTRQMFF. The CDR3 region has the DNA TGTGCCTGTGACACGGGAAGCCTGGGGGTCGGCTCCGGGGACACCCGACAGATGTTTTTC.

This chain connects TRDV1 to TRDJ2; TRDD3 matches 13 bases. The J gene, not given by TCRdb, was assigned here from a germline match of the nucleotide sequence. Germline assignment: CDR1 TSWWSYY and CDR2 QGS. J gave up 3 bases and V 2 bases, and 12 bases lay outside the gene matches. The CDR3 is 20 residues long. The CDR3 reads CALGELPLLGDTKLTAQLFF. In nucleotides, the CDR3 is TGTGCTCTTGGGGAATTACCCCTACTGGGGGATACGAAGCTGACAGCACAACTCTTCTTT.

This clone was seen a handful of times. A single base is all that separates this from a far larger clone, so a read error is likely. The sample has other DNA sequences that encode this CDR3 too. V usage is TRDV2 and J usage is TRDJ3; unclear D gene. The CDR3 has 20 residues. The V end was cut by 0 bases, the J end by 0 bases, with 17 bases between. Germline V CDR1 and CDR2: GEAIGNYY, EKD. CDR3 bases: TGTGCCTGTGACACCGTTCTGACCTTAGGGAGCTCCTGGGACACCCGACAGATGTTTTTC. This codes for CACDTVLTLGSSWDTRQMFF.

This clone was seen only a few times. The rearrangement uses TRDV1 and TRDJ1; possibly TRDD2 or TRDD3 for D (5 bases each). The J gene, missing from TCRdb, was assigned here through DNA to germline matching. The CDR3 is made up of 24 amino acids. Germline CDR1 and CDR2: TSWWSYY and QGS. Trimming pared 3 bases from V and 3 bases from J, leaving 41 bases between. CDR3 sequence (DNA): TGTGCTCTTGGGGACCTACCGCCTGGAGGTCCTCCTTTAACTGGTACCCTTGGGGCCGATAAACTCATCTTT. Protein: CALGDLPPGGPPLTGTLGADKLIF.

Comment on this clone: Only one base separates this from a far larger clonotype, so it likely reflects a read error. At the DNA level, this CDR3 is encoded by other sequences in the same sample as well. The rearrangement uses TRDV2 and TRDJ3, with TRDD3 matching 13 bases. The CDR3 length is 20 residues. Germline V gene sequence: CDR1 GEAIGNYY, CDR2 EKD. With V trimmed by 2 bases and J by 4 bases, 10 bases remained unmatched. For the CDR3, the DNA is TGTGCCTGTGACAAAGTACTGGGGGATACGCGCTCATGGGACACCCGACAGATGTTTTTC. The encoded protein is CACDKVLGDTRSWDTRQMFF.

The rearrangement uses TRDV1 and TRDJ1, with 9 nucleotides matching TRDD3. TCRdb offers no J gene call, so here the DNA was matched to germline to obtain one. Germline-derived CDR1 and CDR2 are TSWWSYY and QGS. The V gene end was trimmed by 3 bases and the J gene end by 6 bases; junction bases not matched to a gene: 20. The CDR3 is 19 residues long. CDR3 DNA: TGTGCTCTTGGGGACCTTCTCCCGCCCTACTGGGGGAATATGAATAAACTCATCTTT. Protein: CALGDLLPPYWGNMNKLIF.

Worth noting for this clone: Given a far larger clone just one base away, this is likely a sequencing read error. Different DNA sequences within this sample yield the same CDR3. The chain is built from TRDV2 and TRDJ1, with TRDD3 matching over 8 bases. The CDR3 loop spans 17 amino acids. V was pared by 3 bases and J by 2 bases, with 13 bases of the junction left unmatched. Germline loops: CDR1 GEAIGNYY, CDR2 EKD. The CDR3 protein is CACDAVGDGPYTDKLIF. The CDR3 bases are TGTGCCTGTGACGCGGTGGGGGATGGCCCGTATACCGATAAACTCATCTTT.

This clone was observed a handful of times. This probably arose from a read error, given a far larger clone one base away. Other DNA sequences in the same sample also yield this CDR3. This chain uses TRDV2 with TRDJ1, with 10 bases lining up with TRDD3. The CDR3 sequence is 20 residues long. CDR1 and CDR2 (germline): GEAIGNYY, EKD. The CDR3 reads CACDTVRGIRENMYTDKLIF. As DNA, the CDR3 is TGTGCCTGTGACACCGTCCGGGGGATACGCGAAAACATGTACACCGACAAACTCATCTTT.

The rearrangement links TRDV2 to TRDJ1, with 12 nucleotides matching TRDD3. With V trimmed by 5 bases and J by 0 bases, 9 bases remained unmatched. Germline assignment: CDR1 GEAIGNYY and CDR2 EKD. The CDR3 runs 17 residues. The CDR3 sequence: CACAQLGDTGYTDKLIF. Written as DNA, the CDR3 is TGTGCCTGTGCCCAACTGGGGGATACAGGGTACACCGATAAACTCATCTTT.

This clone was detected a few times. J gene TRDJ1 was identified, but the V gene was not called; TRDD3 is taken as the D call from the table, unchecked against the DNA. This CDR3 is built from 15 residues. The CDR3 here is CALGELVGYTDKLIF. The CDR3 bases are TGTGCTCTTGGGGAACTAGTTGGTTACACCGATAAACTCATCTTT.

This clone qualifies as medium-sized. J is TRDJ3 and V is TRDV2; D is undetermined. The CDR3 covers 19 residues. Per germline, CDR1 GEAIGNYY and CDR2 EKD. Trimming removed 3 bases at V and 0 bases at J, with 17 bases between. The CDR3 coding sequence is TGTGCCTGTGACGCCACCTCCAGTTCCAACTCCTGGGACACCCGACAGATGTTTTTC. This translates into CACDATSSSNSWDTRQMFF.

This clone appeared a few times. A much larger clone lies a single base off, so this may be a read error. V usage is TRAV38-2/DV8 and J usage is TRDJ1; D call uncertain. The V gene's germline CDR1 is TSESDYY and CDR2 QEAYKQQN. CDR3 size: 17 residues. CDR3 coding DNA: TGTGCTTATATGAGCTCCCGAGACTCCACAACCACCGATAAACTCATCTTT. Amino acids: CAYMSSRDSTTTDKLIF.

Ten or more counts support this clone. With only one base between it and a far larger clone, this is likely a read error. Other nucleotide sequences from this sample produce the same CDR3. The rearrangement links TRDV2 to TRDJ1; the match to TRDD3 covers 7 bases. The germline gives CDR1 GEAIGNYY, CDR2 EKD. The CDR3 covers 15 residues. With V trimmed by 3 bases and J by 2 bases, 8 bases remained unmatched. The CDR3 DNA follows: TGTGCCTGTGACCTACTGGGGACAGATACCGATAAACTCATCTTT. Translation gives CACDLLGTDTDKLIF.

A word on this clone: The protein that TCRdb holds for this DNA derives from a much larger clone and differs from the translated DNA at residue 7, which likely indicates a read error; the protein shown here is translated from the DNA. The CDR3 DNA is TGTGCCTGTGACCCGGCGGCTTCAAGCTGGGGGATACGGGCCGATAAACTCATCTTT. This sequence encodes CACDPAASSWGIRADKLIF. The V call is TRDV2, the J call TRDJ1; 12 bases line up with TRDD3. Trimming took 3 bases from V and 3 from J; bases not matched to a gene: 16. Germline V gene lookup returns CDR1 GEAIGNYY and CDR2 EKD. The CDR3 runs 19 residues.

With respect to this clone: The protein TCRdb gives is from a much larger clone and does not agree with this DNA's translation at residue 9, likely a read error; the protein shown here comes from the DNA. V is TRDV2 and J is TRDJ1; TRDD3 agrees at 7 bases. V lost 0 bases, J lost 0 bases, and 9 bases stayed unmatched. This CDR3 contains 17 residues. CDR1 and CDR2 from the germline V gene are GEAIGNYY and EKD. Written as DNA, the CDR3 is TGTGCCTGTGACACCTTAACTGGGGAGCATGACACCGATAAACTCATCTTT. Translating gives CACDTLTGEHDTDKLIF.

In nucleotides, the CDR3 is TGTGCCTGTGACACTATTCTGGGGGATAGGGACGATAAACTCATCTTT. Protein product: CACDTILGDRDDKLIF. The chain carries TRDV2 and TRDJ1; TRDD3 aligns across 10 bases. CDR3 length: 16 amino acids. Trimming cost V 1 base and J 4 bases; bases outside gene matches: 8. CDR1 is GEAIGNYY, CDR2 EKD, per germline.

This sequence joins TRDV1 and TRDJ1; 13 bases are a match to TRDD3. Per germline, CDR1 TSWWSYY and CDR2 QGS. The CDR3 consists of 23 residues. With 7 bases clipped from V and 1 base from J, the junction kept 27 bases outside the gene matches. CDR3 sequence reads: CALVGSFLPSVLGDTEVTDKLIF. CDR3 DNA sequence: TGTGCTCTTGTAGGATCCTTCCTACCCTCCGTACTGGGGGATACGGAGGTCACCGATAAACTCATCTTT.

This clone was counted many times. The chain combines TRDV2 with TRDJ1; 13 bases fit TRDD3. Per the germline V gene, CDR1 is GEAIGNYY and CDR2 is EKD. The CDR3 length is 15 residues. The trim removed 3 bases at V and 9 bases at J, leaving 9 bases unmatched. CDR3 sequence reads: CACDQLGDTLVELIF. The CDR3 bases are TGTGCCTGTGACCAACTGGGGGATACGCTAGTAGAACTCATCTTT.

Judged by abundance, this clone is medium-sized (0.01 to 0.1%). The chain is built from TRDV2 and TRDJ1; 9 bases are shared with TRDD3. The V gene's germline CDR1 is GEAIGNYY and CDR2 EKD. V gave up 3 bases and J gave up 0 bases; unmatched junction bases: 16. The CDR3 has 19 residues. This CDR3 reads CACDLLGDHFNKHTDKLIF. Here the CDR3 DNA reads TGTGCCTGTGACTTACTGGGGGACCATTTTAACAAGCACACCGATAAACTCATCTTT.

Remarks on this clone: A far larger clone is off by one base, so a read error is likely. Other DNA variants within this sample encode the same CDR3. The chain recombines TRDV1 with TRDJ1, with D tentatively TRDD3 (6 bases). The J gene was not available in TCRdb and was assigned here by matching the DNA to germline segments. Germline CDR1 is TSWWSYY and CDR2 is QGS. The CDR3 runs 25 residues. The CDR3 is CALGELKPPYPKPMGIPSYTDKLIF. CDR3 coding DNA: TGTGCTCTTGGAGAACTAAAGCCTCCTTATCCCAAACCGATGGGGATTCCCTCGTACACCGATAAACTCATCTTT.

The rearrangement uses TRDV1 and TRDJ1; 12 bases line up with TRDD3. No J segment appears in TCRdb, so it was assigned here by matching the sequence to germline. V shed 2 bases, J shed 1 base, and the junction held 20 bases outside the gene matches. From germline, CDR1 is TSWWSYY and CDR2 QGS. This CDR3 spans 22 amino acids. CDR3 DNA sequence: TGTGCTCTTGGGGAAACTTCCCATGATCACTGGGGGATACTTACGAGCACCGATAAACTCATCTTT. Its protein is CALGETSHDHWGILTSTDKLIF.

This clone came up a few times. This DNA's translation and the protein TCRdb lists, from a much larger clone, do not match at residue 6, likely due to a read error; the protein shown is translated from the DNA. The chain carries TRDV2 and TRDJ1; 9 bases agree with TRDD3. The V gene's germline CDR1 is GEAIGNYY and CDR2 EKD. J lost 0 bases, V lost 0 bases, and 13 bases had no gene match. CDR3 length: 19 residues. The CDR3 nucleotides are TGTGCCTGTGACACCTCGTCTTTACTGGGGGAAGAGTACACCGATAAACTCATCTTT. This gives the protein CACDTSSLLGEEYTDKLIF.

This clone was picked up a small number of times. TCRdb assigns this DNA the protein of a much larger clone, which departs from its translation at residue 11; this likely reflects a read error, and the protein shown comes from translating the DNA. The chain recombines TRDV2 with TRDJ1; D is possibly TRDD3 (5 bases). Germline CDR1 is GEAIGNYY and CDR2 is EKD. The CDR3 consists of 16 residues. V dropped 3 bases and J dropped 4 bases, with 20 bases sitting between them. CDR3 sequence: CACDPIGRYRGDKLIF. CDR3 DNA sequence: TGTGCCTGTGACCCTATTGGGAGATACAGAGGCGATAAACTCATCTTT.